One and the same sample provided the 27 T cell receptor beta chains below, sequenced in a study of T cell responses to AZD1222 COVID-19 vaccine. Using immunoSEQ multiplex PCR, the repertoire was profiled, and TCRdb retains in-frame clones only, with some absent. This repertoire shows approximately 99,000 clones, about nine tenths found once; its top ten account for 7.5% to 9.5%. The source material was peripheral blood, sampled 28 days after the second AZD1222 dose. These receptors were taken from an adult who received the AZD1222 COVID-19 vaccine.

Here the CDR3 reads CASSEGQGAREQFF. The DNA of the CDR3 is TGTGCCAGCAGTGAGGGACAGGGGGCGCGAGAGCAGTTCTTC. The chain uses TRBV2 and TRBJ2-1, with TRBD1 identical over 12 bases. The J segment lost 10 bases and the V segment lost 3 bases, leaving 4 bases of the junction unmatched. The V gene's germline CDR1 is SNHLY and CDR2 FYNNEI. The CDR3 consists of 14 residues.

This sequence joins TRBV5-1 and TRBJ2-1; 10 bases agree with TRBD2. There are 16 residues in the CDR3. J gave up 3 bases and V 4 bases, and 7 bases lay outside the gene matches. Germline V gives CDR1 SGHRS, CDR2 YFSETQ. In DNA, the CDR3 is TGCGCCAGCAGCGCTGACTCTAGCGGGGGCTACAATGAGCAGTTCTTC. It specifies CASSADSSGGYNEQFF.

V and J are TRBV3-1 (or the pseudogene TRBV3-2) and TRBJ2-1, with D possibly being TRBD1 (5 bases). This CDR3 has 15 residues. Germline lookup yields CDR1 LGHDT and CDR2 YNNKEL (reference sequence). Between the trimmed V and J ends, which lost 6 bases and 0 bases, there was a span of 12 bases. The CDR3 bases are TGTGCCAGCAGTTCAGGGTTAAGCTCCTACAATGAGCAGTTCTTC. This translates into CASSSGLSSYNEQFF.

The chain recombines TRBV3-1 (or the pseudogene TRBV3-2) with TRBJ1-2; 7 nucleotides match TRBD1. V lost 3 bases and J lost 3; bases outside the gene matches: 4. Germline CDR1 and CDR2: LGHDT and YNNKEL (reference sequence). The CDR3 length is 14 residues. The chain's CDR3 is CASSHTGVDYGYTF. CDR3 DNA: TGTGCCAGCAGCCACACAGGGGTGGACTATGGCTACACCTTC.

V and J are TRBV4-1 and TRBJ2-3; 9 nucleotides match TRBD2. The V segment lost 1 base and the J segment 6 bases; nucleotides outside the gene matches: 8. Per the germline V gene, CDR1 is MGHRA and CDR2 is YSYEKL. This CDR3 is 16 amino acids long. The CDR3 sequence: CASSQATAGGRDTQYF. DNA for the CDR3: TGCGCCAGCAGCCAAGCTACCGCGGGAGGGCGGGATACGCAGTATTTT.

The chain combines TRBV28 with TRBJ1-4, with no clear D. This CDR3 is built from 15 residues. Germline loops: CDR1 MDHEN, CDR2 SYDVKM. The V end was cut by 5 bases, the J end by 8 bases, with 18 bases between. For the CDR3, the DNA is TGTGCCAGCAGTGTACCCGGGAGTAGCGGGGAAAAACTGTTTTTT. It codes for CASSVPGSSGEKLFF.

This clone was seen a handful of times. Other DNA sequences in this sample translate to the same CDR3. The rearrangement joins TRBV6-5 to TRBJ1-1; D is undetermined. V lost 0 bases, J lost 3 bases, and 8 bases lay in between. Germline V gene lookup returns CDR1 MNHEY and CDR2 SVGAGI. The CDR3 consists of 14 residues. The CDR3 DNA is TGTGCCAGCAGTTACTCCGGACGGGACACTGAAGCTTTCTTT. Its protein is CASSYSGRDTEAFF.

The count of this clone is one. The rearrangement joins TRBV7-2 to TRBJ2-1; 7 bases match TRBD2. V lost 5 bases, J lost 0 bases, and 10 bases stayed unmatched. Germline values: CDR1 SGHTA, CDR2 FQGNSA. The CDR3 consists of 17 residues. This CDR3 reads CASSLDTGLSSYNEQFF. The CDR3 bases are TGTGCCAGCAGCCTGGACACGGGACTAAGCTCCTACAATGAGCAGTTCTTC.

The sample holds one count of this clone. The chain links TRBV9 to TRBJ2-6; D remains ambiguous. The CDR3 loop spans 15 amino acids. V was clipped by 4 bases and J by 4 bases, with 12 bases between them. Per germline, CDR1 SGDLS and CDR2 YYNGEE. The CDR3 spells CASSPARAGANVLTF. CDR3 bases: TGTGCCAGCAGCCCTGCCCGGGCAGGGGCCAACGTCCTGACTTTC.

The gene calls are TRBV2 and TRBJ1-5; 8 positions match TRBD1. Germline V lookup: CDR1 SNHLY, CDR2 FYNNEI. The CDR3 spans 14 residues. The J segment lost 1 base and the V segment lost 6 bases, leaving 2 bases of the junction unmatched. The DNA for the CDR3 is TGTGCCAGCAGCAGGACAGGGAGCAATCAGCCCCAGCATTTT. Translation: CASSRTGSNQPQHF.

The V and J genes are TRBV15 and TRBJ2-7; 15 bases map to TRBD2. The germline V gene encodes CDR1 LNHNV and CDR2 YYDKDF (reference sequence). The J segment lost 0 bases and the V segment lost 0 bases, leaving 15 bases of the junction unmatched. The CDR3 has 22 amino acids. The chain's CDR3 is CATSRDVGRRGLAGGYSYEQYF. DNA for the CDR3: TGTGCCACCAGCAGAGATGTTGGTCGTAGGGGACTAGCGGGAGGCTACTCCTACGAGCAGTACTTC. The full variable domain, completed using reference TRBV15 and TRBJ2-7, is DAMVIQNPRYQVTQFGKPVTLSCSQTLNHNVMYWYQQKSSQAPKLLFHYYDKDFNNEADTPDNFQSRRPNTSFCFLDIRSPGLGDTAMYLCATSRDVGRRGLAGGYSYEQYFGPGTRLTVT.

The genes are TRBV4-1 and TRBJ2-1; 8 bases fit TRBD2. The CDR3 consists of 15 residues. V gave up 5 bases and J gave up 0 bases; unmatched junction bases: 3. Germline CDR1 reads MGHRA; CDR2 reads YSYEKL. CDR3 sequence (DNA): TGCGCCAGCAGCTTCAGCGGGAGCTCCTACAATGAGCAGTTCTTC. This sequence encodes CASSFSGSSYNEQFF.

V gene TRBV7-8 combines with J gene TRBJ1-5, with 8 positions matching TRBD1. Per the germline V gene, CDR1 is SGHVS and CDR2 is FQNEAQ. Trimming removed 5 bases from V and 2 bases from J; junction bases left unmatched: 5. CDR3 length: 15 amino acids. CDR3 protein: CASSPPGQGNQPQHF. CDR3 nucleotides: TGTGCCAGCAGCCCCCCGGGACAGGGCAATCAGCCCCAGCATTTT.

The chain is built from TRBV24-1 and TRBJ2-1; D is undetermined. The CDR3 consists of 16 residues. CDR1 is KGHDR, CDR2 SFDVKD, per germline. Trimming pared 4 bases from V and 3 bases from J, leaving 15 bases between. The CDR3 region has the DNA TGTGCCACCAGTGACCCCCCACGATTCGGCTACAATGAGCAGTTCTTC. Translation: CATSDPPRFGYNEQFF.

The chain uses TRBV28 and TRBJ1-1; D possibly corresponds to TRBD1 (5 bases). The CDR3 length is 15 residues. V dropped 6 bases and J dropped 4 bases, with 18 bases sitting between them. Germline V CDR1 and CDR2: MDHEN, SYDVKM. The CDR3 is CASSPAGAGSTEAFF. CDR3 DNA: TGTGCCAGCAGCCCCGCTGGGGCAGGGAGCACTGAAGCTTTCTTT.

V usage is TRBV5-1 and J usage is TRBJ1-1, with TRBD1 matching 7 bases. CDR3 size: 15 residues. J gave up 5 bases and V 4 bases, and 11 bases lay outside the gene matches. Germline V lookup: CDR1 SGHRS, CDR2 YFSETQ. The CDR3 DNA follows: TGCGCCAGCAGCCAGGGACAGACAAGGAGTACTGAAGCTTTCTTT. This translates into CASSQGQTRSTEAFF.

The gene calls are TRBV24-1 and TRBJ2-5, with a possible D match to TRBD1 (6 bases). Looked up from germline, CDR1 is KGHDR and CDR2 is SFDVKD. The CDR3 has 15 residues. V was shortened by 5 bases and J by 1 base, with 13 bases between the two germline ends. CDR3 region: CATSGTNRAQETQYF. The CDR3 coding sequence is TGTGCCACCAGTGGAACAAACAGGGCCCAAGAGACCCAGTACTTC.

The rearrangement links TRBV27 to TRBJ2-1, with D maybe TRBD1 (7 bases). Germline CDR1 MNHEY, CDR2 SMNVEV (reference sequence). The V end lost 0 bases, the J end lost 2 bases, and 14 bases lay between the germline ends. This CDR3 is 17 amino acids long. CDR3 sequence: CASSLSAQGGTYNEQFF. Here the CDR3 DNA reads TGTGCCAGCAGTTTATCGGCGCAGGGGGGAACCTACAATGAGCAGTTCTTC.

The chain carries TRBV6-2 or TRBV6-3 and TRBJ2-3; the D is unclear. Trimming pared 0 bases from V and 0 bases from J, leaving 1 base between. The CDR3 has 13 amino acids. From germline, CDR1 is MNHEY and CDR2 SVGEGT. DNA of the CDR3: TGTGCCAGCAGTTACTCTAGCACAGATACGCAGTATTTT. It encodes CASSYSSTDTQYF.

V gene TRBV5-1 combines with J gene TRBJ2-6; D possibly corresponds to TRBD1 (5 bases). This CDR3 comprises 16 residues. The V end was cut by 2 bases, the J end by 2 bases, with 11 bases between. Germline V gene data show CDR1 as SGHRS and CDR2 as YFSETQ. The CDR3 loop is CASSFTQGTGANVLTF. The CDR3 DNA reads as TGCGCCAGCAGCTTCACCCAGGGAACTGGGGCCAACGTCCTGACTTTC.

The V and J genes are TRBV24-1 and TRBJ2-3, with 10 nucleotides matching TRBD2. Trimming took 4 bases from V and 0 from J; bases not matched to a gene: 9. The germline V gene has CDR1 KGHDR and CDR2 SFDVKD. This CDR3 region has 18 residues. CDR3 sequence: CATSDPSGRETSTDTQYF. The CDR3 nucleotides read TGTGCCACCAGTGACCCCAGCGGGAGGGAAACTAGCACAGATACGCAGTATTTT.

The J gene is TRBJ1-2, the V gene TRBV5-6; 11 bases fit TRBD1. Germline V gene data show CDR1 as SGHDT and CDR2 as YYEEEE. There are 15 residues in the CDR3. Trimming took 3 bases from V and 3 from J; bases not matched to a gene: 4. This chain's CDR3 is CASSSGTGGYYGYTF. CDR3 DNA sequence: TGTGCCAGCAGCTCCGGGACAGGGGGTTACTATGGCTACACCTTC.

V is TRBV12-3 or TRBV12-4 and J is TRBJ1-1, with D possibly matching TRBD1 (5 bases). The V end lost 6 bases, the J end lost 3 bases, and 11 bases lay between the germline ends. CDR3 size: 13 residues. CDR3 region: CASRPQGYTEAFF. The CDR3 region has the DNA TGTGCCAGCAGGCCTCAGGGATACACTGAAGCTTTCTTT.

The V and J genes are TRBV9 and TRBJ2-1; 11 bases are shared with TRBD2. Trimming removed 4 bases from V and 6 bases from J; junction bases left unmatched: 9. Germline CDR1 SGDLS, CDR2 YYNGEE. The CDR3 runs 16 residues. DNA of the CDR3: TGTGCCAGCAGCCCAGCGGGACTAGCGGACCCCAATGAGCAGTTCTTC. Translated: CASSPAGLADPNEQFF.

This chain connects TRBV11-2 to TRBJ1-4; no reliable D call. The germline CDR1 and CDR2 sequences are SGHAT and FQNNGV. The CDR3 extends over 15 amino acids. Deletions cut 5 bases from V and 4 bases from J, with 14 bases between. The CDR3 region is CASSPTPWDNEKLFF. CDR3 DNA sequence: TGTGCCAGCAGCCCAACACCTTGGGATAATGAAAAACTGTTTTTT. Using reference TRBV11-2 and TRBJ1-4 for the parts outside the CDR3, the full variable domain is EAGVAQSPRYKIIEKRQSVAFWCNPISGHATLYWYQQILGQGPKLLIQFQNNGVVDDSQLPKDRFSAERLKGVDSTLKIQPAKLEDSAVYLCASSPTPWDNEKLFFGSGTQLSVL.

The rearrangement links TRBV11-2 to TRBJ2-3; D call uncertain. The CDR3 covers 16 residues. Trimming stripped 0 bases from V and 2 bases from J, with 12 bases between. Looked up from germline, CDR1 is SGHAT and CDR2 is FQNNGV. The CDR3 sequence is CASSLDPRRFTDTQYF. CDR3 in DNA: TGTGCCAGCAGCTTAGATCCTAGGAGATTCACAGATACGCAGTATTTT.

The V call is TRBV30, the J call TRBJ2-7; D is uncertain. From germline, CDR1 is GTSNPN and CDR2 SVGIG (reference sequence). The germline V and J ends were trimmed by 4 bases and 0 bases, with 25 bases remaining between them. The CDR3 has 18 residues. CDR3 DNA sequence: TGTGCCTGGACCATTCCTCTCCGGGCAGGTAGGGACTCCTACGAGCAGTACTTC. Translated: CAWTIPLRAGRDSYEQYF.